This T cell receptor beta chain was identified during a study of blood T cell repertoires in COVID-19. Which cohort a participant joined came from the clinical history participants gave. Original processing methods: Using reference gene primer amplification, nucleated cell counts were estimated. Sequencing used immunoSEQ multiplex PCR; TCRdb keeps in-frame clones, though not all of them. D and trimming come from the DNA, and the V and J calls and clone size come from that table. The sample holds 270,000 or so clones; 88% are singletons and the top ten take around 1.2%. CDR1 LGHNT and CDR2 FRNRAP come from the germline V gene. The CDR3 loop spans 15 amino acids. With 7 bases clipped from V and 2 bases from J, the junction kept 9 bases outside the gene matches.

Sequencing used PBMCs or T cells enriched from blood (not recorded which). This receptor was identified in a woman in her forties with acute COVID-19. The rearrangement links TRBV12-5 to TRBJ2-3; 7 bases line up with TRBD1. The CDR3 sequence is CASAQGDRNTDTQYF. In DNA, the CDR3 is TGTGCTAGTGCCCAAGGGGACAGAAACACAGATACGCAGTATTTT.